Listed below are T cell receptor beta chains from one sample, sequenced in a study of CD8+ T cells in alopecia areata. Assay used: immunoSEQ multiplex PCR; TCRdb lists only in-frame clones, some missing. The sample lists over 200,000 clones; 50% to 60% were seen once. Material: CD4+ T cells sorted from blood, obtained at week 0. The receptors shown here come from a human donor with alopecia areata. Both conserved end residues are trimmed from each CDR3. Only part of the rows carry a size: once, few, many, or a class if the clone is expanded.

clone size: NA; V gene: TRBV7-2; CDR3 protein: AHTGQYQETQY
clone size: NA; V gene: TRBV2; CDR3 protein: ASVTSPYGYT
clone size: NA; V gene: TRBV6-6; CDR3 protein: ASSSAQLSDEQY
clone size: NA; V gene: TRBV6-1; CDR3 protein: ASSAQGRQPQH
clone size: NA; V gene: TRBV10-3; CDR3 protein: AISESGRAYEQY
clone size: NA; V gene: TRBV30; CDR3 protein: AWSWDRSEQY
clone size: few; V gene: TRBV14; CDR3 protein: ASSHELYYEQY
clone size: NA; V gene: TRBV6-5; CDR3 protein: ASRPTGVGTEAF
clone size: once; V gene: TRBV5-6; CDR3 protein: ASSLGLNYRGGGYT
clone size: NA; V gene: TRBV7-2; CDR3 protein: ASGTGFSSGANVLT
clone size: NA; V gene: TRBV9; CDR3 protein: ASSVSNEQF
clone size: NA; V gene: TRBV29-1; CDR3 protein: SVEDRGASDTQY
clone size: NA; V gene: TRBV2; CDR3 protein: ASTPGLAGGDEQF
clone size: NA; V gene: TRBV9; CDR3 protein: ASSVDPQDKSPLH
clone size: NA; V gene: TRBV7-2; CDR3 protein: ASSLAGTSNYNEQF
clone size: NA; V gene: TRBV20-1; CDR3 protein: SARGTSEQY
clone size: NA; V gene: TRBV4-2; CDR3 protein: ASSQDPGGSDSIQY
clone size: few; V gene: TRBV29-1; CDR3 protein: SVDVADNYGYT
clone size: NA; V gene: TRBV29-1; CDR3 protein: SARQGAGETQY
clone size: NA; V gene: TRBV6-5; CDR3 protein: ASMGDTQY
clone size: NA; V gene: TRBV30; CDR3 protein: AWGSTDMNTEAF
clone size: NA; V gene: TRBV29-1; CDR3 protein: SVVGRASYNEQF
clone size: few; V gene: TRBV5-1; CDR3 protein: ASSSGQNYGYT
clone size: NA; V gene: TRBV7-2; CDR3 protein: ASSRLPPGSSNEKLF
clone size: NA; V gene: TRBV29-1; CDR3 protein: SVERLQSPRGYT
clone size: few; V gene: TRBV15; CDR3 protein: ATSREGPRWVDGYT
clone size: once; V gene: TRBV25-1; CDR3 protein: ASSDAGTGKTKNIQY
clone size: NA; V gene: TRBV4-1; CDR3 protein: ASSREVIAGEETQY
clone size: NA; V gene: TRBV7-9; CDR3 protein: ASSQTMGSNIQY
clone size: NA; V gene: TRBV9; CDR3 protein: ASSVKGVDSPLH
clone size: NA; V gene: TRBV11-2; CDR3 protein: ASSFGRQRTDTQY
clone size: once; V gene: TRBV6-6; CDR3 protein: ASSYRKESEAF
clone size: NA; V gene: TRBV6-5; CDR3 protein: ASSLLKDNEQF
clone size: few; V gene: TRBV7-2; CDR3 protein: ASSLGRRETQY
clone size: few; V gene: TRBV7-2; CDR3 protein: ASSQIKGDAF
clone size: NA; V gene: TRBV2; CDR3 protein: ASTWEEGAGTEAF
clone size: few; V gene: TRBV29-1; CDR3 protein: SVGGQGGNEQF
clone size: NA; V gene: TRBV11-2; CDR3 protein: ASRPGTGDRELF
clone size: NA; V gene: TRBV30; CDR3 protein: AWSTRDRGFTGELF
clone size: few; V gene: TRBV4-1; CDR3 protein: ASSQATSFGSGITQY